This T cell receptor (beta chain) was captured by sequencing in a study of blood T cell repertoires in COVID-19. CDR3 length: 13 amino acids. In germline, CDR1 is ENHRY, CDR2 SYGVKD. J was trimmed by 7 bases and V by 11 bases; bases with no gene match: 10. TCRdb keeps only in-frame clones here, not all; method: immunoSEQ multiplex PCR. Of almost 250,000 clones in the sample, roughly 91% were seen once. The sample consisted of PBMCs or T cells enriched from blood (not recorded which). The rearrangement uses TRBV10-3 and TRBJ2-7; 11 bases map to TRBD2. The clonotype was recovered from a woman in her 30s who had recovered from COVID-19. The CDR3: CAVLLAGAEEQYF. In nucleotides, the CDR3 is TGTGCCGTTTTACTAGCGGGGGCAGAAGAGCAGTACTTC.